The 27 T cell receptor beta chains presented below share a single source sample, sequenced in a study of regulatory T cells in long-lasting Graves disease. The TCR beta library used iRepertoire HTBI primers with Arm-PCR amplification of CDR3. Each CDR3 protein gets one entry after TCRdb re-called the multiplex PCR reads with MiXCR. Of 420,000 or so distinct CDR3 sequences listed, over 15% are singletons. The time point was: newly diagnosed GD, antithyroid drugs for less than 3 months. Researchers made the TCR library from RNA that was extracted from PBMCs. The same sample was also used in a study of T cells in Graves' hyperthyroidism and ophthalmopathy.

The sequences come from peripheral blood mononuclear cells (PBMCs), collected at new diagnosis, from a patient treated with antithyroid drugs. The origin of the receptors is a woman aged 18-29 years with Graves disease.

This sequence joins TRBV13 and TRBJ2-2; tentatively, D is TRBD1 (6 bases). This CDR3 is built from 16 residues. Between the trimmed V and J ends, which lost 4 bases and 0 bases, there was a span of 12 bases. CDR1 and CDR2 from the germline V gene are PRHDT and FYEKMQ (reference sequence). Here the CDR3 DNA reads TGTGCCAGCAGCTGGGGGACACCATCGAACACCGGGGAGCTGTTTTTT. Amino acid sequence: CASSWGTPSNTGELFF.

The rearrangement uses TRBV20-1 and TRBJ2-3; TRBD2 matches 12 bases. The J call may be in error: the DNA end matches TRBJ2-1 better. This CDR3 is built from 16 residues. In germline, CDR1 is DFQATT, CDR2 SNEGSKA (reference sequence). The DNA for the CDR3 is TGCAGTGCTAGACGGCTAGCGGGAGGGTTTAGCTACGAGCAGTTCTTC. Its protein is CSARRLAGGFSYEQFF.

The table lists this clonotype with a few counts. The J gene is TRBJ1-1, the V gene TRBV5-1, with D tentatively TRBD1 (6 bases). V lost 2 bases to trimming and J lost 1 base, with 15 bases between them. The germline CDR1 and CDR2 sequences are SGHRS and YFSETQ. The CDR3 extends over 16 amino acids. The CDR3 is CASSFETGSENTEAFF. CDR3 in DNA: TGCGCCAGCAGCTTCGAAACAGGGTCGGAGAACACTGAAGCTTTCTTT.

In its sample, this clonotype was seen many times. The chain couples TRBV20-1 to TRBJ2-7, with a possible D match to TRBD1 (5 bases). The CDR3 is 11 amino acids. Germline V gives CDR1 DFQATT, CDR2 SNEGSKA (reference sequence). V was clipped by 5 bases and J by 4 bases, with 9 bases between them. CDR3 DNA sequence: TGCAGTGCTTCAGACAGTTACGAGCAGTACTTC. Its protein product is CSASDSYEQYF.

This clonotype has ten or more counts. The V call is TRBV5-1, the J call TRBJ1-1; D may be TRBD1 (5 bases). V was shortened by 2 bases and J by 6 bases, with 14 bases between the two germline ends. Germline CDR1 SGHRS, CDR2 YFSETQ. The CDR3 totals 14 residues. DNA for the CDR3: TGCGCCAGCAGCTTCGGGGCAGGACCGGCTGAAGCTTTCTTT. This gives the protein CASSFGAGPAEAFF. Together with reference TRBV5-1 and TRBJ1-1, the CDR3 gives the full variable domain: KAGVTQTPRYLIKTRGQQVTLSCSPISGHRSVSWYQQTPGQGLQFLFEYFSETQRNKGNFPGRFSGRQFSNSRSEMNVSTLELGDSALYLCASSFGAGPAEAFFGQGTRLTVV.

The rearrangement links TRBV7-2 to TRBJ2-3, with 10 bases identical to TRBD2. This CDR3 is 16 amino acids long. In germline, CDR1 is SGHTA, CDR2 FQGNSA. Unmatched junction bases numbered 8, after V lost 8 bases and J lost 0 bases. CDR3 DNA: TGTGCCAGCCGGAGCGGGAGGGCCCCAAGCACAGATACGCAGTATTTT. This translates into CASRSGRAPSTDTQYF.

There are many counts of this clonotype. The chain links TRBV24-1 to TRBJ2-1; 13 bases agree with TRBD2. Trimming cost V 6 bases and J 7 bases; bases outside gene matches: 17. The CDR3 consists of 19 residues. CDR1 and CDR2 from the germline V gene are KGHDR and SFDVKD. In nucleotides, the CDR3 is TGTGCCACCAGTCCCGCGGGGACTAGCGGGGCGGGACCACGAAATGAGCAGTTCTTC. Amino acids: CATSPAGTSGAGPRNEQFF.

The chain links TRBV7-9 to TRBJ2-7, with D possibly TRBD1 on 7 matching bases. The germline CDR1 and CDR2 sequences are SEHNR and FQNEAQ (reference sequence). Trimming took 5 bases from V and 3 from J, leaving 20 bases between them. CDR3 length: 16 residues. CDR3 residues: CASSPPGAGGHYEQYF. The CDR3 region has the DNA TGTGCCAGCAGCCCGCCTGGGGCAGGGGGGCACTACGAGCAGTACTTC.

Turning to this clonotype: A much larger clone sits a single nucleotide away, making a read error possible. The chain is built from TRBV27 and TRBJ2-2; the D call may be TRBD1 or TRBD2 (5 bases each). Germline V CDR1 and CDR2: MNHEY, SMNVEV (reference sequence). The CDR3 extends over 16 amino acids. CDR3 amino acids: CVSSQTRDQVSGELFF. The DNA for the CDR3 is TGTGTCAGCAGTCAGACCCGGGACCAGGTGTCCGGGGAGCTGTTTTTT.

About this clonotype: A much larger clone sits a single nucleotide away, making a read error possible. The V gene is TRBV9, the J gene TRBJ2-2; 8 nucleotides agree with TRBD2. There are 14 residues in the CDR3. CDR1 and CDR2 (germline): SGDLS, YYNGEE. The V gene end was trimmed by 3 bases and the J gene end by 7 bases; junction bases not matched to a gene: 5. CDR3 DNA: TGTGCCAGCAGCGAGGGACTAGTGGGCGGGGAGCTGTTTTTT. This gives the protein CASSEGLVGGELFF.

The chain is built from TRBV5-1 and TRBJ1-2, with a tentative D call TRBD1 (5 bases). V lost 0 bases and J lost 6, with 9 bases in between. Germline-derived CDR1 and CDR2 are SGHRS and YFSETQ. CDR3 size: 13 residues. For the CDR3, the DNA is TGCGCCAGCAGCTTGGAAGGGGTGGATGGCTACACCTTC. Protein product: CASSLEGVDGYTF.

This clonotype was observed many times. The chain joins TRBV27 to TRBJ2-7, with 8 bases identical to TRBD2. The CDR3 has 17 residues. Per germline, CDR1 MNHEY and CDR2 SMNVEV (reference sequence). The ends lost 5 bases at V and 3 bases at J; junction bases unmatched: 15. The CDR3 here is CASSLPSGSGAFYEQYF. Here the CDR3 DNA reads TGTGCCAGCAGTCTACCTTCTGGTAGCGGGGCCTTCTACGAGCAGTACTTC.

This clonotype has just a few counts. This chain connects TRBV27 to TRBJ2-2, with 12 bases aligning to TRBD2. The ends lost 4 bases at V and 7 bases at J; junction bases unmatched: 7. Germline V gene lookup returns CDR1 MNHEY and CDR2 SMNVEV (reference sequence). This CDR3 comprises 16 residues. The CDR3 loop is CASSSLTSGSFGELFF. CDR3 DNA sequence: TGTGCCAGCAGTTCGTTGACTAGCGGGAGTTTCGGGGAGCTGTTTTTT.

This clonotype was seen ten or more times. The J gene is TRBJ2-7, the V gene TRBV30; D unresolved. Germline loops: CDR1 GTSNPN, CDR2 SVGIG (reference sequence). Trimming took 2 bases from V and 2 from J, leaving 10 bases between them. This CDR3 is built from 13 residues. As DNA, the CDR3 is TGTGCCTGGAGTCAAGAGGCGGCCTACGAGCAGTACTTC. It specifies CAWSQEAAYEQYF.

There are many counts of this clonotype. V usage is TRBV6-2 or TRBV6-3 and J usage is TRBJ2-1, with a tentative D call TRBD2 (6 bases). The CDR3 has 16 amino acids. V lost 6 bases to trimming and J lost 4 bases, with 19 bases between them. CDR1 and CDR2 from the germline V gene are MNHEY and SVGEGT. The CDR3 loop reads CASRGGPSLIYNEQFF. CDR3 DNA: TGTGCCAGCAGGGGAGGACCCTCCCTAATTTACAATGAGCAGTTCTTC.

The V and J genes are TRBV3-1 and TRBJ1-2; D not certain. The CDR3 covers 12 residues. V was shortened by 3 bases and J by 6 bases, with 8 bases between the two germline ends. Germline assignment: CDR1 LGHDT and CDR2 YNNKEL (reference sequence). Here the CDR3 reads CASSHYSDGYTF. The DNA of the CDR3 is TGTGCCAGCAGCCATTACTCGGATGGCTACACCTTC.

The sample holds a few counts of this clonotype. The junction differs from germline at one of its ends, possibly a read error. The V call is TRBV6-1, the J call TRBJ2-3; no definite D call. This CDR3 has 12 amino acids. Germline V gene sequence: CDR1 MNHNS, CDR2 SASEGT. In DNA, the CDR3 is TGTGCCAGCAGGGAAGAGTCAGATACGCAGTATTTT. This translates into CASREESDTQYF.

This clonotype was seen ten or more times. The V and J genes are TRBV12-3 or TRBV12-4 and TRBJ2-3; 14 bases are a match to TRBD2. There are 16 residues in the CDR3. With V trimmed by 5 bases and J by 6 bases, 7 bases remained unmatched. In DNA form, the CDR3 reads TGTGCCAGCAGTCCGGGACTAGCGGGGGCATCGGATACGCAGTATTTT. Translation gives CASSPGLAGASDTQYF.

This chain links TRBV6-1 with TRBJ2-3, with 9 bases fitting TRBD2. V gave up 6 bases and J gave up 4 bases; unmatched junction bases: 14. The germline V gene has CDR1 MNHNS and CDR2 SASEGT. The CDR3 contains 17 residues. In nucleotides, the CDR3 is TGTGCCAGCAGACCTACCTTTAGCGGGAGTAGGGCAGATACGCAGTATTTT. Its protein product is CASRPTFSGSRADTQYF.

This clonotype has just a few counts. The rearrangement links TRBV24-1 to TRBJ2-3; the D is unclear. Trimming removed 9 bases at V and 2 bases at J, with 2 bases between. Germline V gives CDR1 KGHDR, CDR2 SFDVKD. This CDR3 has 10 amino acids. The CDR3 reads CATYTDTQYF. Here the CDR3 DNA reads TGTGCCACCTACACAGATACGCAGTATTTT.

This clonotype came up many times. The rearrangement links TRBV5-1 to TRBJ2-1; D possibly corresponds to TRBD2 (6 bases). The length of the CDR3 is 18 residues. V gave up 0 bases and J gave up 7 bases, with 23 bases separating them. Per germline, CDR1 SGHRS and CDR2 YFSETQ. CDR3 sequence: CASSLESSGPPLGNEQFF. CDR3 nucleotides: TGCGCCAGCAGCTTGGAGTCCAGCGGGCCACCCCTCGGGAATGAGCAGTTCTTC. Supplemented by reference TRBV5-1 and TRBJ2-1, the full variable domain reads KAGVTQTPRYLIKTRGQQVTLSCSPISGHRSVSWYQQTPGQGLQFLFEYFSETQRNKGNFPGRFSGRQFSNSRSEMNVSTLELGDSALYLCASSLESSGPPLGNEQFFGPGTRLTVL.

At least ten counts were recorded for this clonotype. The rearrangement links TRBV11-2 to TRBJ2-3; D not certain. V lost 2 bases to trimming and J lost 4 bases, with 7 bases between them. The CDR3 sequence is 13 residues long. The V gene's germline CDR1 is SGHAT and CDR2 FQNNGV. CDR3 in amino acids: CASSLPQADTQYF. CDR3 DNA sequence: TGTGCCAGCAGCTTACCTCAGGCAGATACGCAGTATTTT.

This rearrangement joins TRBV6-2 or TRBV6-3 to TRBJ2-7, with 10 bases aligning to TRBD1. Germline V gene lookup returns CDR1 MNHEY and CDR2 SVGEGT. After removal of 8 bases from V and 6 bases from J, the junction contained 7 bases not matched to a gene. This CDR3 is 13 amino acids long. This chain's CDR3 is CASGQGGWVEQYF. The CDR3 region has the DNA TGTGCCAGCGGACAGGGGGGGTGGGTCGAGCAGTACTTC.

Worth noting for this clonotype: A much larger clonotype is one base distant, so this may be a read error. The chain has TRBV7-9 and TRBJ2-1, with a tentative D call TRBD1 (6 bases). Trimming shortened V by 2 bases and J by 7 bases, and 12 bases separated the two germline ends. This CDR3 is built from 14 residues. CDR1 and CDR2 (germline): SEHNR, FQNEAQ (reference sequence). In DNA form, the CDR3 reads TGTGCCAGCAGCTTAAACAGGGTTTCAAATGAGCAGTTCTTC. Protein sequence: CASSLNRVSNEQFF. The whole variable domain, remainder taken from reference TRBV7-9 and TRBJ2-1, is DTGVSQNPRHKITKRGQNVTFRCDPISEHNRLYWYRQTLGQGPEFLTYFQNEAQLEKSRLLSDRFSAERPKGSFSTLEIQRTEQGDSAMYLCASSLNRVSNEQFFGPGTRLTVL.

The chain uses TRBV12-3 or TRBV12-4 and TRBJ2-2; no reliable D call. V lost 5 bases and J 6 bases, leaving 7 bases between the germline ends. CDR3 length: 12 residues. The DNA of the CDR3 is TGTGCCAGCAGTAGGGATCCCGGGGAGCTGTTTTTT. Protein product: CASSRDPGELFF.

This clonotype has at least ten counts. The rearrangement joins TRBV20-1 to TRBJ2-7; the D gene is possibly TRBD1 (5 bases). The germline CDR1 and CDR2 sequences are DFQATT and SNEGSKA (reference sequence). The CDR3 runs 15 residues. V dropped 6 bases and J dropped 0 bases, with 18 bases sitting between them. This CDR3 reads CSAPRPDSGSYEQYF. For the CDR3, the DNA is TGCAGTGCCCCTAGGCCCGACAGTGGCTCCTACGAGCAGTACTTC.

This clonotype was counted at least ten times. The chain uses TRBV13 and TRBJ2-1; perhaps TRBD2 as D (5 bases). In germline, CDR1 is PRHDT, CDR2 FYEKMQ (reference sequence). The CDR3 is 11 residues long. V gave up 5 bases and J gave up 13 bases, with 12 bases separating them. The CDR3 protein is CASSNGIYQFF. In nucleotides, the CDR3 is TGTGCCAGCAGCAACGGGATATATCAGTTCTTC. Combining the CDR3 with reference TRBV13 and TRBJ2-1 gives the whole variable domain AAGVIQSPRHLIKEKRETATLKCYPIPRHDTVYWYQQGPGQDPQFLISFYEKMQSDKGSIPDRFSAQQFSDYHSELNMSSLELGDSALYFCASSNGIYQFFGPGTRLTVL.